This T cell receptor beta chain was documented in a study of blood T cells in healthy people across ages. Study-wide results and limits: Correlation between TCR beta diversity and naive T cell percentage was strong.

Trimming took off 11 bases at V and 1 base at J, with 15 bases between the two ends. CDR3 length: 14 amino acids. As for this clonotype: As yet, its antigen is unknown.

Samples each had at least 5.5 micrograms of total RNA extracted. Next came a second PCR, run for about 7 to 12 cycles, which used a sample-barcoded 5' primer along with a J-beta primer mix. MiXCR, applied by TCRdb to the 5' RACE reads, yields one record per CDR3 protein. The sample yields roughly 1.6 million distinct CDR3 sequences, approximately 32% seen once. The V and J genes are TRBV12-3 or TRBV12-4 and TRBJ2-1; D call uncertain. This TCR was recovered from a woman aged 25 to 39 in good health. Source material: blood. This CDR3 is CASRTAGSYNEQFF. The DNA of the CDR3 is TGTGCCTCCCGTACCGCCGGGTCCTACAATGAGCAGTTCTTC.